This is a list of T cell receptor beta chains from one sample in a study of T cell repertoires in cytomegalovirus infection. TCRdb re-called the reads through MiXCR, storing one row per CDR3 protein. The table records 210,000 or so distinct CDR3 sequences, 6% to 8% of them present only once. The sample comprised PBMCs. These receptors were taken from a human donor in good health (CMV status not recorded). Some clones in this sample may be carry-over from other donors' samples. The CDR3 runs from the conserved cysteine through the conserved F or W. The order of the fields is D gene, J gene, V gene, clone size, CDR3 protein, CDR3 DNA. The D gene is left open where the match is weak. For some rows the clone size is stated as once, few or many, or as a class when expanded; others skip it.

D gene: .
J gene: TRBJ2-7
V gene: TRBV7-2
clone size: many
CDR3 protein: CASSTDKLYEQYF
CDR3 DNA: TGTGCCAGCAGCACTGACAAGCTCTACGAGCAGTACTTC

D gene: .
J gene: TRBJ1-2
V gene: TRBV4-2
clone size: many
CDR3 protein: CASSLLGQHYGYTF
CDR3 DNA: TGTGCCAGCAGCCTGCTAGGACAGCACTATGGCTACACCTTC

D gene: TRBD1
J gene: TRBJ1-6
V gene: TRBV6-5
clone size: many
CDR3 protein: CASRAGRGPPLHF
CDR3 DNA: TGTGCCAGCAGAGCAGGGAGGGGGCCACCCCTCCACTTT

D gene: TRBD1
J gene: TRBJ2-5
V gene: TRBV3-1
clone size: many
CDR3 protein: CASSQAQGQETQYF
CDR3 DNA: TGTGCCAGCAGCCAAGCACAGGGGCAAGAGACCCAGTACTTC

D gene: .
J gene: TRBJ1-2
V gene: TRBV28
clone size: many
CDR3 protein: CASLKGASGYTF
CDR3 DNA: TGTGCCAGCCTAAAAGGGGCCAGTGGCTACACCTTC

D gene: .
J gene: TRBJ2-7
V gene: TRBV7-2
clone size: many
CDR3 protein: CASSLGRVEQYF
CDR3 DNA: TGTGCCAGCAGCTTAGGGAGGGTCGAGCAGTACTTC

D gene: TRBD2
J gene: TRBJ2-1
V gene: TRBV4-3
clone size: many
CDR3 protein: CASSRGLSGGDNEQFF
CDR3 DNA: TGCGCCAGCAGCCGGGGGCTAAGCGGGGGTGACAATGAGCAGTTCTTC

D gene: .
J gene: TRBJ2-3
V gene: TRBV15
clone size: few
CDR3 protein: CATSRDRFPDTQYF
CDR3 DNA: TGTGCCACCAGCAGAGACAGGTTCCCAGATACGCAGTATTTT

D gene: TRBD1
J gene: TRBJ1-3
V gene: TRBV15
clone size: .
CDR3 protein: CATSREGTGVSSGNTIYF
CDR3 DNA: TGTGCCACCAGCAGAGAGGGGACAGGAGTAAGCTCTGGAAACACCATATATTTT

D gene: .
J gene: TRBJ1-2
V gene: TRBV12-3/TRBV12-4
clone size: many
CDR3 protein: CASSRPGGYTF
CDR3 DNA: TGTGCCAGCAGCCGACCGGGCGGCTACACCTTC

D gene: .
J gene: TRBJ2-7
V gene: TRBV13
clone size: few
CDR3 protein: CASSLGGAFAEQYF
CDR3 DNA: TGTGCCAGCAGCCTTGGGGGAGCCTTTGCCGAGCAGTACTTC

D gene: .
J gene: TRBJ1-2
V gene: TRBV6-1
clone size: many
CDR3 protein: CASRARRDTFGGYTF
CDR3 DNA: TGTGCCAGCAGGGCCCGAAGGGACACCTTCGGGGGCTACACCTTC

D gene: .
J gene: TRBJ1-2
V gene: TRBV7-2
clone size: many
CDR3 protein: CASSLARRDARPGSYTF
CDR3 DNA: TGTGCCAGCAGCTTAGCGAGGCGGGACGCCCGCCCGGGGAGCTACACCTTC

D gene: TRBD2
J gene: TRBJ2-5
V gene: TRBV7-8
clone size: many
CDR3 protein: CASSPIAVREVETQYF
CDR3 DNA: TGTGCCAGCAGCCCAATCGCGGTTCGGGAGGTCGAGACCCAGTACTTC

D gene: .
J gene: TRBJ2-1
V gene: TRBV29-1
clone size: many
CDR3 protein: CSVVRGANEQFF
CDR3 DNA: TGCAGCGTTGTCCGGGGGGCAAATGAGCAGTTCTTC

D gene: TRBD1
J gene: TRBJ1-2
V gene: TRBV7-9
clone size: many
CDR3 protein: CASSLTTGPYGYTF
CDR3 DNA: TGTGCCAGCAGCCTAACGACAGGGCCCTATGGCTACACCTTC

D gene: .
J gene: TRBJ2-5
V gene: TRBV29-1
clone size: .
CDR3 protein: CSVQGTIVGETQYF
CDR3 DNA: TGCAGCGTCCAGGGGACTATCGTGGGTGAGACCCAGTACTTC

D gene: .
J gene: TRBJ1-5
V gene: TRBV29-1
clone size: few
CDR3 protein: CSVEDQGGYSNQPQHF
CDR3 DNA: TGCAGCGTTGAAGATCAGGGCGGTTATAGCAATCAGCCCCAGCATTTT

D gene: .
J gene: TRBJ2-7
V gene: TRBV7-8
clone size: many
CDR3 protein: CASSDTYEQYF
CDR3 DNA: TGTGCCAGCAGCGACACCTACGAGCAGTACTTC

D gene: .
J gene: TRBJ2-1
V gene: TRBV20-1
clone size: many
CDR3 protein: CSARAITGTNYNEQFF
CDR3 DNA: TGCAGTGCTAGGGCAATAACCGGGACCAATTACAATGAGCAGTTCTTC

D gene: .
J gene: TRBJ1-6
V gene: TRBV4-3
clone size: many
CDR3 protein: CASSQEGNSPLHF
CDR3 DNA: TGCGCCAGCAGCCAAGAGGGTAATTCACCCCTCCACTTT

D gene: .
J gene: TRBJ2-3
V gene: TRBV29-1
clone size: .
CDR3 protein: CSVGLFTSTDTQYF
CDR3 DNA: TGCAGCGTCGGACTGTTCACTAGCACAGATACGCAGTATTTT

D gene: TRBD1
J gene: TRBJ2-4
V gene: TRBV6-2/TRBV6-3
clone size: many
CDR3 protein: CASSNPRDRGILAKNIQYF
CDR3 DNA: TGTGCCAGCAGTAACCCAAGGGACAGGGGCATCCTAGCCAAAAACATTCAGTACTTC

D gene: .
J gene: TRBJ2-3
V gene: TRBV20-1
clone size: many
CDR3 protein: CSANQLGLVGSGTQYF
CDR3 DNA: TGCAGTGCAAATCAGCTCGGGTTGGTTGGATCGGGTACGCAGTATTTT

D gene: TRBD1
J gene: TRBJ1-4
V gene: TRBV19
clone size: .
CDR3 protein: CASSDGGPGGQKLFF
CDR3 DNA: TGTGCCAGTAGTGACGGAGGGCCAGGGGGGCAAAAACTGTTTTTT

D gene: .
J gene: TRBJ2-4
V gene: TRBV7-2
clone size: many
CDR3 protein: CASSLEGRRVLAKNIQYF
CDR3 DNA: TGTGCCAGCAGCTTGGAGGGGAGAAGAGTCCTAGCCAAAAACATTCAGTACTTC

D gene: .
J gene: TRBJ1-5
V gene: TRBV12-3/TRBV12-4
clone size: few
CDR3 protein: CASSLHGTELQHF
CDR3 DNA: TGTGCCAGCAGTTTACACGGGACGGAACTCCAGCATTTT

D gene: .
J gene: TRBJ1-1
V gene: TRBV7-2
clone size: many
CDR3 protein: CASSSRDAEAFF
CDR3 DNA: TGTGCCAGCAGCTCTCGGGACGCAGAAGCTTTCTTT

D gene: .
J gene: TRBJ1-2
V gene: TRBV7-2
clone size: many
CDR3 protein: CASSFLGDGYTF
CDR3 DNA: TGTGCCAGCAGCTTTTTAGGCGATGGCTACACCTTC

D gene: .
J gene: TRBJ1-6
V gene: TRBV29-1
clone size: many
CDR3 protein: CSVVHPTSSYNSPLHF
CDR3 DNA: TGCAGCGTTGTTCATCCGACGTCCAGCTATAATTCACCCCTCCACTTT

D gene: .
J gene: TRBJ1-5
V gene: TRBV27
clone size: many
CDR3 protein: CASSPRGFINQPQHF
CDR3 DNA: TGTGCCAGCAGCCCCAGGGGTTTCATCAATCAGCCCCAGCATTTT

D gene: TRBD2
J gene: TRBJ2-7
V gene: TRBV14
clone size: many
CDR3 protein: CASSQESYSGGADEQYF
CDR3 DNA: TGTGCCAGCAGCCAAGAAAGCTATAGCGGGGGGGCCGACGAGCAGTACTTC

D gene: TRBD2
J gene: TRBJ2-1
V gene: TRBV6-2/TRBV6-3
clone size: many
CDR3 protein: CASSSGLAGPRTRNEQFF
CDR3 DNA: TGTGCCAGCAGCTCCGGACTAGCGGGACCCAGAACGAGAAATGAGCAGTTCTTC

D gene: .
J gene: TRBJ1-2
V gene: TRBV20-1
clone size: many
CDR3 protein: CSARDTVPGATKNRYTF
CDR3 DNA: TGCAGTGCTAGAGATACGGTGCCAGGGGCAACTAAGAATCGCTACACCTTC

D gene: .
J gene: TRBJ1-6
V gene: TRBV7-9
clone size: .
CDR3 protein: CASSQATPGDNSPLHF
CDR3 DNA: TGTGCCAGCAGCCAAGCGACCCCAGGGGACAATTCACCCCTCCACTTT

D gene: TRBD1
J gene: TRBJ2-1
V gene: TRBV7-3
clone size: .
CDR3 protein: CASSLKGDRGLSEQFF
CDR3 DNA: TGTGCCAGCAGCTTAAAGGGGGACAGGGGGCTTAGTGAGCAGTTCTTC

D gene: .
J gene: TRBJ1-1
V gene: TRBV19
clone size: .
CDR3 protein: CASSMARVAEAFF
CDR3 DNA: TGTGCCAGTAGTATGGCCAGGGTGGCTGAAGCTTTCTTT

D gene: .
J gene: TRBJ2-3
V gene: TRBV29-1
clone size: .
CDR3 protein: CSVDGGIDTQYF
CDR3 DNA: TGCAGCGTTGATGGGGGGATTGATACGCAGTATTTT

D gene: .
J gene: TRBJ1-6
V gene: TRBV7-2
clone size: many
CDR3 protein: CASSAEGQSNSPLHF
CDR3 DNA: TGTGCCAGCAGCGCCGAAGGACAGAGCAATTCACCCCTCCACTTT

D gene: .
J gene: TRBJ1-1
V gene: TRBV7-8
clone size: medium-sized
CDR3 protein: CASSSRVQNTEAFF
CDR3 DNA: TGTGCCAGCAGCTCACGAGTCCAGAACACTGAAGCTTTCTTT